Below, 19 T cell receptor beta chains from the same sample are listed, as sequenced in a study of T cells in Graves' hyperthyroidism and ophthalmopathy. TCR beta CDR3 region amplification was performed from RNA transcripts. A set of HTBI primers served as the primers for a first-round RT-PCR of the TCR CDR3. TCRdb ran MiXCR on the multiplex PCR reads and lists one entry per CDR3 protein. The repertoire holds hundreds of thousands of distinct CDR3 sequences, with approximately 15% as singletons. The sequenced material came from blood. The source is a woman between 18 and 29 years old with Graves' hyperthyroidism.

Worth noting for this clonotype: Since a much larger clone is just one base distant, this may be a read error. It is likely a read error, because the conserved phenylalanine at the end of the CDR3 is missing. The chain uses TRBV2 and TRBJ2-3; D is uncertain. The CDR3 contains 14 residues. Germline loops: CDR1 SNHLY, CDR2 FYNNEI. For the CDR3, the DNA is TGTGCTAGAATGGCGGTTTCTAGCACAGATACGCAGTATCTT. Residues: CARMAVSSTDTQYL.

The rearrangement uses TRBV7-6 and TRBJ2-3; 11 bases align to TRBD2. V lost 5 bases to trimming and J lost 2 bases; unmatched junction nucleotides: 3. The CDR3 contains 15 residues. Germline V gives CDR1 SGHVS, CDR2 FNYEAQ. CDR3 protein: CASSPTSGDTDTQYF. The CDR3 DNA is TGTGCCAGCAGCCCGACTAGCGGGGACACAGATACGCAGTATTTT.

This clonotype was picked up many times. The chain has TRBV6-4 and TRBJ1-3, with D perhaps TRBD1 (6 bases). Trimming removed 4 bases from V and 0 bases from J, with 7 bases in between. This CDR3 has 14 amino acids. Germline values: CDR1 MRHNA, CDR2 SNTAGT. CDR3 protein: CASSGDNSGNTIYF. CDR3 nucleotides: TGTGCCAGCAGTGGGGACAACTCTGGAAACACCATATATTTT.

This clonotype was observed a handful of times. The chain uses TRBV5-6 and TRBJ2-3, with D uncertain. From germline, CDR1 is SGHDT and CDR2 YYEEEE. Trimming took 0 bases from V and 11 from J, leaving 7 bases between them. CDR3 length equals 11 residues. Written as DNA, the CDR3 is TGTGCCAGCAGCTTGGGCCGTTTGCAGTATTTT. It yields the protein CASSLGRLQYF.

This clonotype was detected a few times. This sequence joins TRBV29-1 and TRBJ1-2, with 8 bases matching TRBD1. Trimming removed 4 bases from V and 3 bases from J; junction bases left unmatched: 7. Germline V gene lookup returns CDR1 SQVTM and CDR2 ANQGSEA. This CDR3 region has 14 residues. DNA of the CDR3: TGCAGCGTTGTTAGGACAGGGAGATACTATGGCTACACCTTC. It is translated as CSVVRTGRYYGYTF. Supplemented by reference TRBV29-1 and TRBJ1-2, the full variable domain reads SAVISQKPSRDICQRGTSLTIQCQVDSQVTMMFWYRQQPGQSLTLIATANQGSEATYESGFVIDKFPISRPNLTFSTLTVSNMSPEDSSIYLCSVVRTGRYYGYTFGSGTRLTVV.

This clonotype was picked up many times. The genes are TRBV20-1 and TRBJ2-5; 7 bases match TRBD2. V was pared by 4 bases and J by 5 bases, with 13 bases of the junction left unmatched. The CDR3 contains 15 residues. The germline gives CDR1 DFQATT, CDR2 SNEGSKA (reference sequence). For the CDR3, the DNA is TGCAGTGCTAACCCTTTACGGGGAGCGGGGGAGACCCAGTACTTC. Protein sequence: CSANPLRGAGETQYF.

This clonotype occurred a few times. This CDR3 reads CASSPIGPYEQYF. CDR3 nucleotide sequence: TGTGCCAGCAGTCCGATAGGACCCTACGAGCAGTACTTC. The chain links TRBV5-5 to TRBJ2-7; D not resolved. This CDR3 region has 13 residues. Deletions cut 5 bases from V and 2 bases from J, with 11 bases between. Germline V CDR1 and CDR2: SGHKS, YYEKEE (reference sequence).

This clonotype was picked up a small number of times. This chain links TRBV4-2 with TRBJ2-1; tentative D call: TRBD2 (7 bases). The CDR3 totals 14 residues. In germline, CDR1 is LGHNA, CDR2 YNFKEQ. Trimming removed 4 bases from V and 5 bases from J, with 12 bases in between. DNA of the CDR3: TGTGCCAGCAGCCCGGCGGGGGCCGACAATGAGCAGTTCTTC. It translates to CASSPAGADNEQFF.

This clonotype showed up many times. The chain is built from TRBV6-1 and TRBJ2-7; D gene unclear. Trimming removed 2 bases at V and 2 bases at J, with 1 base between. The germline CDR1 and CDR2 sequences are MNHNS and SASEGT. The CDR3 length is 11 residues. The CDR3 loop is CASSEPYEQYF. CDR3 nucleotides: TGTGCCAGCAGTGAACCCTACGAGCAGTACTTC.

This clonotype has only a few counts. This sequence joins TRBV7-9 and TRBJ2-7; 12 bases fit TRBD2. V trimming: 2 bases; J trimming: 0 bases; junction bases outside the gene matches: 8. Per germline, CDR1 SEHNR and CDR2 FQNEAQ (reference sequence). This CDR3 has 18 residues. This CDR3 reads CASSLRVLAGGNSYEQYF. The CDR3 DNA reads as TGTGCCAGCAGCTTAAGGGTCCTAGCGGGAGGGAACTCCTACGAGCAGTACTTC.

This clonotype was counted only a few times. The CDR3 coding sequence is TGTGCCACCAGCAGCGATCGAGCCAGGGGGTATAGCAATCAGCCCCAGCATTTT. This translates into CATSSDRARGYSNQPQHF. V is TRBV15 and J is TRBJ1-5; 7 bases are a match to TRBD1. Germline values: CDR1 LNHNV, CDR2 YYDKDF (reference sequence). The CDR3 is made up of 18 amino acids. The V and J ends lost 3 bases and 0 bases, in that order; junction bases with no gene match: 11. Complete variable domain (other parts from reference TRBV15 and TRBJ1-5): DAMVIQNPRYQVTQFGKPVTLSCSQTLNHNVMYWYQQKSSQAPKLLFHYYDKDFNNEADTPDNFQSRRPNTSFCFLDIRSPGLGDTAMYLCATSSDRARGYSNQPQHFGDGTRLSIL.

This clonotype occurred a few times. This chain joins TRBV7-2 and TRBJ2-3; possibly TRBD2 for D (7 bases). The CDR3 consists of 13 residues. Germline CDR1 reads SGHTA; CDR2 reads FQGNSA. Trimming left V 11 bases short and J 4 bases short, with 16 bases between. CDR3 bases: TGTGCCGCCCGGGGGGCGCGTCCAGATACGCAGTATTTT. Translated, it gives CAARGARPDTQYF.

The chain employs TRBV12-3 or TRBV12-4 and TRBJ1-1; D gene uncertain. CDR3 size: 14 residues. Trimming shortened V by 0 bases and J by 4 bases, and 9 bases separated the two germline ends. Here the CDR3 DNA reads TGTGCCAGCAGTTTAGCGCCGGATGGCACTGAAGCTTTCTTT. Encoded protein: CASSLAPDGTEAFF.

The sample holds many counts of this clonotype. This chain links TRBV2 with TRBJ1-1; no definite D call. The CDR3 has 14 amino acids. Germline loops: CDR1 SNHLY, CDR2 FYNNEI. V lost 3 bases to trimming and J lost 3 bases, with 11 bases between them. CDR3 in DNA: TGTGCCAGCAGTGAGCAGCGCGAGGACACTGAAGCTTTCTTT. This encodes CASSEQREDTEAFF.

This clonotype was observed at least ten times. The CDR3 here is CASSLTLGQPRLGLYYEQYF. CDR3 coding DNA: TGTGCCAGCAGCCTCACCTTAGGACAGCCCCGACTGGGACTTTACTACGAGCAGTACTTC. The chain has TRBV28 and TRBJ2-7; D is perhaps TRBD1 or TRBD2 (6 bases each). CDR1 is MDHEN and CDR2 is SYDVKM in the germline V gene. The CDR3 runs to 20 residues. The V gene lost 6 bases and the J gene lost 3 bases, with 33 bases spanning the gap.

Ten or more counts support this clonotype. V and J are TRBV6-1 and TRBJ2-7, with 7 nucleotides matching TRBD1. This CDR3 contains 15 residues. Looked up from germline, CDR1 is MNHNS and CDR2 is SASEGT. J was trimmed by 4 bases and V by 5 bases; bases with no gene match: 11. The CDR3 nucleotides read TGTGCCAGCAGTTATATCGGACAGGCGGGTTACGAGCAGTACTTC. Residues: CASSYIGQAGYEQYF.

Concerning this clonotype itself: One base away lies a much larger clone, so this may be a sequencing read error. The chain uses TRBV12-3 or TRBV12-4 and TRBJ2-7, with D tentatively TRBD1 (5 bases). The CDR3 has 16 amino acids. The DNA for the CDR3 is TGTACCAGCAGTCGTCGGCAGGGCCGATTCTCCTACGAGCAGTACTTC. Translating gives CTSSRRQGRFSYEQYF.

This clonotype was seen repeatedly, ten times or more. The gene calls are TRBV13 and TRBJ1-6; TRBD1 might be the D (5 bases). V lost 5 bases and J 7 bases, leaving 21 bases between the germline ends. The CDR3 is made up of 17 amino acids. The germline CDR1 and CDR2 sequences are PRHDT and FYEKMQ (reference sequence). The CDR3: CASSQSRSGAQNSPLHF. CDR3 DNA: TGTGCCAGCAGCCAATCCCGGTCCGGGGCGCAGAATTCACCCCTCCACTTT.

This clonotype was detected only a few times. The J gene is TRBJ2-6, the V gene TRBV19; D ambiguous. Germline CDR1 reads LNHDA; CDR2 reads SQIVND (reference sequence). The V end lost 0 bases, the J end lost 1 base, and 7 bases lay between the germline ends. This CDR3 has 16 residues. CDR3 in amino acids: CASSIDDGSGANVLTF. The CDR3 DNA follows: TGTGCCAGTAGTATAGACGACGGGTCTGGGGCCAACGTCCTGACTTTC.